Listed below are T cell receptor beta chains from one sample, sequenced in a study of spatial heterogeneity in lung cancer. From the 5' RACE reads, TCRdb called clonotypes with MiXCR, one entry per CDR3 protein. Altogether some 37,000 distinct CDR3 sequences are present, about 7.7% being singletons, with the ten largest covering approximately 30%. This specimen consisted of PBMCs, obtained at surgery. The receptors here all came from a female donor with early-stage non-small cell lung cancer. CDR3s include the opening cysteine and the closing phenylalanine or tryptophan. D genes are given only for firm matches. For some rows the clone size is stated as once, few or many, or as a class when expanded; others skip it.

v_call: TRBV3-1
j_call: TRBJ2-5
clone_size: many
d_call: TRBD1
cdr3_aa: CASSQAGQGAGTQYF
cdr3_nt: TGTGCCAGCAGCCAGGCGGGACAGGGGGCAGGGACCCAGTACTTC

v_call: TRBV30
j_call: TRBJ2-2
clone_size: .
d_call: TRBD1
cdr3_aa: CAWSPLNRGQSGELFF
cdr3_nt: TGTGCCTGGAGTCCCCTGAATAGGGGGCAGTCCGGGGAGCTGTTTTTT

v_call: TRBV2
j_call: TRBJ2-7
clone_size: many
d_call: TRBD1
cdr3_aa: CASSERPLGQPLIEQYF
cdr3_nt: TGTGCCAGCAGTGAACGCCCTCTGGGACAGCCCCTAATCGAGCAGTACTTC

v_call: TRBV2
j_call: TRBJ2-1
clone_size: many
d_call: TRBD1
cdr3_aa: CASTAGQGYNEQFF
cdr3_nt: TGTGCCAGCACCGCTGGACAGGGCTACAATGAGCAGTTCTTC

v_call: TRBV7-6
j_call: TRBJ1-1
clone_size: few
d_call: .
cdr3_aa: CASSLYPGMTEAFF
cdr3_nt: TGTGCCAGCAGCTTATACCCAGGGATGACTGAAGCTTTCTTT

v_call: TRBV10-3
j_call: TRBJ2-2
clone_size: many
d_call: .
cdr3_aa: CAINQDDGTGELFF
cdr3_nt: TGTGCCATCAACCAAGATGATGGGACCGGGGAGCTGTTTTTT

v_call: TRBV9
j_call: TRBJ2-3
clone_size: many
d_call: .
cdr3_aa: CASSFSTDTQYF
cdr3_nt: TGTGCCAGCAGCTTTAGCACAGATACGCAGTATTTT

v_call: TRBV12-3/TRBV12-4
j_call: TRBJ1-1
clone_size: many
d_call: .
cdr3_aa: CASSLLMNTEAFF
cdr3_nt: TGTGCCAGCAGTTTACTCATGAACACTGAAGCTTTCTTT

v_call: TRBV12-3/TRBV12-4
j_call: TRBJ2-3
clone_size: many
d_call: TRBD2
cdr3_aa: CASSTRGFTDTQYF
cdr3_nt: TGTGCCAGCAGTACGCGGGGGTTCACAGATACGCAGTATTTT

v_call: TRBV9
j_call: TRBJ2-2
clone_size: many
d_call: .
cdr3_aa: CASSVIGGHTGELFF
cdr3_nt: TGTGCCAGCAGCGTAATCGGGGGGCACACCGGGGAGCTGTTTTTT

v_call: TRBV12-3/TRBV12-4
j_call: TRBJ1-5
clone_size: many
d_call: .
cdr3_aa: CASSLTPGQPQHF
cdr3_nt: TGTGCCAGCAGTTTAACTCCCGGGCAGCCCCAGCATTTT

v_call: TRBV2
j_call: TRBJ2-1
clone_size: .
d_call: .
cdr3_aa: CASSVRGGCLF
cdr3_nt: TGTGCCAGCAGTGTTCGAGGGGGGTGTCTCTTC

v_call: TRBV9
j_call: TRBJ2-1
clone_size: many
d_call: .
cdr3_aa: CASSVWRDPLYNEQFF
cdr3_nt: TGTGCCAGCAGCGTGTGGCGGGACCCACTTTACAATGAGCAGTTCTTC

v_call: TRBV6-5
j_call: TRBJ2-5
clone_size: .
d_call: TRBD2
cdr3_aa: CASAGGTSGIAETQYF
cdr3_nt: TGTGCCAGCGCAGGGGGGACTAGCGGGATTGCGGAGACCCAGTACTTC

v_call: TRBV19
j_call: TRBJ1-2
clone_size: .
d_call: .
cdr3_aa: CASSLGGDYGYTF
cdr3_nt: TGTGCCAGTAGTCTGGGCGGGGACTATGGCTACACCTTC

v_call: TRBV27
j_call: TRBJ1-4
clone_size: many
d_call: .
cdr3_aa: CASSPGQTLEKLFF
cdr3_nt: TGTGCCAGCAGTCCGGGACAAACATTGGAAAAACTGTTTTTT

v_call: TRBV18
j_call: TRBJ2-3
clone_size: many
d_call: TRBD2
cdr3_aa: CASSPRTSGGATDTQYF
cdr3_nt: TGTGCCAGCTCACCGCGGACTAGCGGGGGGGCGACAGATACGCAGTATTTT

v_call: TRBV7-9
j_call: TRBJ1-4
clone_size: .
d_call: TRBD1
cdr3_aa: CASSTGTGDEKLFF
cdr3_nt: TGTGCCAGCAGCACCGGGACAGGGGATGAAAAACTGTTTTTT

v_call: TRBV6-5
j_call: TRBJ1-1
clone_size: many
d_call: .
cdr3_aa: CASSYNVDSEAFF
cdr3_nt: TGTGCCAGCAGTTACAACGTGGACTCTGAAGCTTTCTTT

v_call: TRBV20-1
j_call: TRBJ2-7
clone_size: .
d_call: .
cdr3_aa: CSARDLRGGSEQYF
cdr3_nt: TGCAGTGCTAGAGATCTTCGTGGGGGGAGCGAGCAGTACTTC

v_call: TRBV27
j_call: TRBJ2-7
clone_size: .
d_call: TRBD1
cdr3_aa: CASSLWGTGVHEQYF
cdr3_nt: TGTGCCAGCAGTTTATGGGGGACAGGGGTCCACGAGCAGTACTTC

v_call: TRBV7-2
j_call: TRBJ2-7
clone_size: .
d_call: .
cdr3_aa: CASSGWRDSYEQYF
cdr3_nt: TGTGCCAGCAGCGGGTGGCGGGACTCCTACGAGCAGTACTTC

v_call: TRBV5-4
j_call: TRBJ2-5
clone_size: .
d_call: TRBD2
cdr3_aa: CASSLAGGSGETQYF
cdr3_nt: TGTGCCAGCAGCTTGGCGGGCGGGAGCGGTGAGACCCAGTACTTC

v_call: TRBV2
j_call: TRBJ2-7
clone_size: many
d_call: TRBD2
cdr3_aa: CASSEGSSGAGQYF
cdr3_nt: TGTGCCAGCAGTGAAGGATCCAGCGGGGCAGGGCAGTACTTC

v_call: TRBV2
j_call: TRBJ2-7
clone_size: .
d_call: .
cdr3_aa: CASGLASEQYF
cdr3_nt: TGTGCCAGCGGCCTAGCTTCGGAGCAGTACTTC

v_call: TRBV7-2
j_call: TRBJ2-3
clone_size: many
d_call: .
cdr3_aa: CASSLTSSSTDTQYF
cdr3_nt: TGTGCCAGCAGCCTCACCAGCTCTAGCACAGATACGCAGTATTTT

v_call: TRBV5-5
j_call: TRBJ2-5
clone_size: few
d_call: .
cdr3_aa: CASSLGSGGEQETQYF
cdr3_nt: TGTGCCAGCAGCTTGGGTTCCGGGGGCGAACAGGAGACCCAGTACTTC

v_call: TRBV20-1
j_call: TRBJ1-4
clone_size: few
d_call: .
cdr3_aa: CSARDLQTEKLFF
cdr3_nt: TGCAGTGCTAGAGATCTCCAAACGGAAAAACTGTTTTTT

v_call: TRBV7-9
j_call: TRBJ2-7
clone_size: many
d_call: .
cdr3_aa: CASSLGTAYRQYF
cdr3_nt: TGTGCCAGCAGCTTAGGGACAGCCTACCGACAGTACTTC

v_call: TRBV30
j_call: TRBJ1-1
clone_size: many
d_call: .
cdr3_aa: CAWSVTVNTEAFF
cdr3_nt: TGTGCCTGGAGTGTAACGGTGAACACTGAAGCTTTCTTT

v_call: TRBV20-1
j_call: TRBJ2-1
clone_size: .
d_call: TRBD1
cdr3_aa: CSARPQGTYNEQFF
cdr3_nt: TGCAGTGCTCGTCCACAGGGGACCTACAATGAGCAGTTCTTC

v_call: TRBV7-9
j_call: TRBJ1-1
clone_size: few
d_call: .
cdr3_aa: CASSFEVRRGAFF
cdr3_nt: TGTGCCAGCAGCTTCGAGGTCCGGAGGGGAGCTTTCTTT

v_call: TRBV20-1
j_call: TRBJ2-3
clone_size: few
d_call: TRBD2
cdr3_aa: CSATINGLAGVPDTQYF
cdr3_nt: TGCAGTGCGACGATAAACGGACTAGCGGGAGTACCAGATACGCAGTATTTT

v_call: TRBV7-2
j_call: TRBJ1-4
clone_size: many
d_call: TRBD1
cdr3_aa: CASSLLPQGAEANEKLFF
cdr3_nt: TGTGCCAGCAGCTTACTCCCGCAGGGGGCAGAGGCTAATGAAAAACTGTTTTTT

v_call: TRBV5-6
j_call: TRBJ2-7
clone_size: .
d_call: TRBD1
cdr3_aa: CASSETGSDEQYF
cdr3_nt: TGTGCCAGCAGCGAGACAGGGTCGGACGAGCAGTACTTC

v_call: TRBV28
j_call: TRBJ2-3
clone_size: many
d_call: .
cdr3_aa: CASSNQQADTQYF
cdr3_nt: TGTGCCAGCAGTAACCAACAGGCAGATACGCAGTATTTT

v_call: TRBV7-9
j_call: TRBJ2-1
clone_size: many
d_call: TRBD2
cdr3_aa: CASSPLAGDTQNEQFF
cdr3_nt: TGTGCCAGCAGCCCCCTCGCGGGAGATACACAGAATGAGCAGTTCTTC

v_call: TRBV29-1
j_call: TRBJ2-3
clone_size: many
d_call: TRBD2
cdr3_aa: CSVATSGLTDTQYF
cdr3_nt: TGCAGCGTTGCGACTAGCGGTCTGACAGATACGCAGTATTTT

v_call: TRBV6-6
j_call: TRBJ2-3
clone_size: many
d_call: TRBD1
cdr3_aa: CASSLFTGETQYF
cdr3_nt: TGTGCCAGCAGCCTATTCACAGGGGAAACGCAGTATTTT

v_call: TRBV18
j_call: TRBJ2-1
clone_size: .
d_call: TRBD2
cdr3_aa: CASSPPGLGPYNEQFF
cdr3_nt: TGTGCCAGCTCACCGCCGGGACTAGGACCCTACAATGAGCAGTTCTTC

v_call: TRBV27
j_call: TRBJ1-4
clone_size: .
d_call: .
cdr3_aa: CASSLRGVGRNPGEKLFF
cdr3_nt: TGTGCCAGCAGTTTGAGGGGAGTCGGGAGGAACCCGGGTGAAAAACTGTTTTTT